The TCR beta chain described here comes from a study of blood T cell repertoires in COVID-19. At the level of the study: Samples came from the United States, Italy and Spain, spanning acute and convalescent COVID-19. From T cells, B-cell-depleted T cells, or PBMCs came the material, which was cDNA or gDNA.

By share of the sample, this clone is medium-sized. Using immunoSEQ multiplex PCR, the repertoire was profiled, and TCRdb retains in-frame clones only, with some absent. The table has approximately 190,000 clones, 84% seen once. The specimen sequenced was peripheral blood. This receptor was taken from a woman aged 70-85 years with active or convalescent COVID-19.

The chain's CDR3 is CASSLGRDTGELFF. The CDR3 coding sequence is TGTGCCAGCAGCTTAGGCAGGGACACCGGGGAGCTGTTTTTT. The gene calls are TRBV11-2 and TRBJ2-2, with D maybe TRBD1 (5 bases). From germline, CDR1 is SGHAT and CDR2 FQNNGV. The CDR3 is 14 amino acids. The V and J ends lost 1 base and 3 bases respectively, with 6 bases between them.